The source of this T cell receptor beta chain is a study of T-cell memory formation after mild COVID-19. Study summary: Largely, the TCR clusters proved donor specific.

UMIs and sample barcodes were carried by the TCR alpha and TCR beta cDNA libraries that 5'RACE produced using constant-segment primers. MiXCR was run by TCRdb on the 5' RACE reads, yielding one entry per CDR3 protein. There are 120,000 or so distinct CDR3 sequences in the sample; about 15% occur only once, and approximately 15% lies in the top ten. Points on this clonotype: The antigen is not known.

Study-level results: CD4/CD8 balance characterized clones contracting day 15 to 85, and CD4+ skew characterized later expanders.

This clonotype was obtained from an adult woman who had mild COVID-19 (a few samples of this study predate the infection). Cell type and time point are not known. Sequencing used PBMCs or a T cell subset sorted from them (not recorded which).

The CDR3 DNA follows: TGTGCCATCAGTGAGCCTCGTAGCGGTAACTCCTACGAGCAGTACTTC. Translated: CAISEPRSGNSYEQYF. The V call is TRBV10-3, the J call TRBJ2-7, with D tentatively TRBD2 (6 bases). This CDR3 region has 16 residues. CDR1 and CDR2 (germline): ENHRY, SYGVKD. Between the trimmed V and J ends, which lost 2 bases and 0 bases, there was a span of 14 bases.